These T cell receptor beta chains were read from a single sample in a study of T-cell reconstitution after alpha-beta-depleted transplantation in children. TCRdb redid the calling of the PCR reads with MiXCR, one entry per CDR3 protein. The sample consists of some 120,000 distinct CDR3 sequences, roughly 9.7% of them appearing once. The sequenced sample was PBMCs, mostly from graft donor cells, obtained 180 days after TCRalphabeta/CD19-depleted stem cell transplant. The source of these receptors is a girl in the first two years of life who had a stem cell transplant for combined immunodeficiency, so the T cells may come from the graft donor. Both conserved end residues are part of each CDR3.

v_call,cdr3_aa
TRBV12-3/TRBV12-4,CASSLWSGSAYEQYF
TRBV20-1,CSASGRANTGELFF
TRBV4-3,CASSQDSSWGMSTEAFF
TRBV20-1,CSATGGVYEQYF
TRBV28,CASSPLDRVYEQYF
TRBV20-1,CSARADTHTEAFF
TRBV20-1,CSAHTGTGTDTQYF
TRBV7-9,CASSLAQRTGSYGYTF
TRBV24-1,CATSDPTGEETQYF
TRBV20-1,CSANRGTGPTDTQYF
TRBV7-6,CASSLGQKIDTQYF
TRBV9,CASSARTGSGEQYF
TRBV7-2,CASSLVAARDEQFF
TRBV7-9,CASSLGTGRAQPQHF
TRBV5-6,CASSLGIWGYEQYF
TRBV7-9,CASSLVGGPGTGELFF
TRBV20-1,CSADRGNTGELFF
TRBV9,CASSVDPRGNTEAFF
TRBV12-3/TRBV12-4,CASSLARGLEAFF
TRBV7-2,CASSTTFGQGSETQYF
TRBV7-8,CASSLVGTYDYEQYF
TRBV24-1,CATSGGGSTEQFF
TRBV4-1,CASSQEGAYEQYF
TRBV7-2,CASSPPGTGGIYEQFF
TRBV20-1,CSAWGPMYNEQFF
TRBV7-2,CASSLPEEQETQYF
TRBV10-3,CAISESEGDTGELFF
TRBV20-1,CSARDVGLAGDLLGLYNEHFF
TRBV11-2,CASILKGLNYNEQFF
TRBV7-8,CASSLGRLAGGSRSQETQYF
TRBV20-1,CSAPPANGWPRETQYF
TRBV4-3,CASSPRQSYEQYF